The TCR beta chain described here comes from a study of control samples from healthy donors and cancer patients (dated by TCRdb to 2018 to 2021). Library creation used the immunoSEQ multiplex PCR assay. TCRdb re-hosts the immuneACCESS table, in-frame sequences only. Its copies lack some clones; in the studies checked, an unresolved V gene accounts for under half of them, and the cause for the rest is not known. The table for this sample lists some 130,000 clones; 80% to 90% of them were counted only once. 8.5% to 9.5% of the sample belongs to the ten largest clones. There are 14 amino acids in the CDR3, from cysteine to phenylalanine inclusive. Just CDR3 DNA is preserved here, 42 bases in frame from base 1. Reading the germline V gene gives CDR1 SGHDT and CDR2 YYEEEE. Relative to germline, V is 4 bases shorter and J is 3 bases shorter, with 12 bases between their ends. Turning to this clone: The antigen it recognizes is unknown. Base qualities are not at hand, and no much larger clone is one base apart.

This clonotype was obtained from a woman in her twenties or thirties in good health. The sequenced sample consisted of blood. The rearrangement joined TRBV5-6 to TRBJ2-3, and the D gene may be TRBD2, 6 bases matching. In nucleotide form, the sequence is TGTGCCAGCAGCCCCCCGGGAGCGACAGATACGCAGTATTTT. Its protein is CASSPPGATDTQYF.